This T cell receptor beta chain stems from a study of T-cell reconstitution after alpha-beta-depleted transplantation in children. This clonotype was counted many times. Its antigen is not identified. Study results and caveats: Several hundred expanded graft clones reportedly supplied alpha-beta T cells about two months after transplant. T-cell numbers and diversity one year post-transplant derived largely from freshly generated T cells.

The trim removed 5 bases at V and 7 bases at J, leaving 7 bases unmatched. The CDR3 is 15 amino acids. Germline V gives CDR1 SGHTA, CDR2 FQGNSA. Preparation of the TCRbeta library used unique molecular identifiers. TCRdb re-called the PCR reads through MiXCR, storing one row per CDR3 protein. The sample gives around 300,000 distinct CDR3 sequences, roughly 11% of which show up once; 20% to 30% is in the top ten. The specimen was peripheral blood, collected 180 days after TCRalphabeta/CD19-depleted stem cell transplant. The chain recombines TRBV7-2 with TRBJ2-5; TRBD2 aligns across 13 bases. This TCR came from a male patient between 2 and 15 years old who had a stem cell transplant for chronic granulomatous disease, so the T cells may come from the graft donor. In nucleotides, the CDR3 is TGTGCCAGCAGCCCCAGACTAGCGGGGGGTGGGACCCAGTACTTC. Protein: CASSPRLAGGGTQYF.